This T cell receptor beta chain was observed in a study of Tregs in tolerant kidney transplant recipients. The repertoire was sequenced with immunoSEQ multiplex PCR; TCRdb's copy has only in-frame clones and lacks some. The sample contains hundreds of thousands of clones, about 80% of which appear only once. V was pared by 4 bases and J by 5 bases, with 14 bases between. The CDR3 totals 14 residues. Germline loops: CDR1 MGHRA, CDR2 YSYEKL. This clone was counted once. The clonotype comes from a human donor in good health. The chain employs TRBV4-1 and TRBJ2-5; TRBD2 might be the D (6 bases). Material: CD4+ T cells from blood. CDR3: CASSRGGSQETQYF. The CDR3 DNA reads as TGCGCCAGCAGCCGGGGAGGCTCGCAGGAGACCCAGTACTTC.